The rows below give T cell receptor beta chains drawn from one sample of a study of tumor-infiltrating lymphocytes in localized non-small cell lung cancer. Produced via immunoSEQ multiplex PCR; TCRdb's table is partial and in-frame only. The table records 10,000 to 15,000 clones, 60% to 85% of them present only once. Sequenced material: uninvolved lung tissue not adjacent to the tumor. The receptors were sampled from a human donor with non-small cell lung cancer. CDR3s include the opening cysteine and the closing phenylalanine or tryptophan. D genes are given only for firm matches. Rows give clone size only sometimes, using once, few, many, or a class for an expanded clone.

CDR3aa	CDR3nt	abundance	v_gene	j_gene	d_gene
CASSSLGYTIYF	TGTGCCAGCAGCTCCCTCGGCTACACCATATATTTT	few	TRBV7-2	TRBJ1-3	.
CASSIKWDTEAFF	TGTGCCAGCAGTATCAAGTGGGACACTGAAGCTTTCTTT	few	TRBV6-5	TRBJ1-1	.
CASSLGHNNEQFF	TGTGCCAGCAGCTTAGGGCATAACAATGAGCAGTTCTTC	.	TRBV7-2	TRBJ2-1	.
CASSRSGGAFF	TGTGCCAGCAGTCGGAGTGGTGGAGCTTTCTTT	.	TRBV28	TRBJ1-1	.
CASKGYSNQPQHF	TGTGCCAGCAAAGGGTATAGCAATCAGCCCCAGCATTTT	.	TRBV2	TRBJ1-5	.
CASNRLAAYNEQFF	TGTGCCAGCAACCGACTAGCGGCCTACAATGAGCAGTTCTTC	few	TRBV7-9	TRBJ2-1	TRBD2
CASSLGQGNEQYF	TGTGCTAGCAGCCTGGGACAGGGGAACGAGCAGTACTTC	.	TRBV7-7	TRBJ2-7	TRBD1
CASSLGPGELFF	TGTGCCAGCAGCTTAGGGCCCGGGGAGCTGTTTTTT	.	TRBV7-2	TRBJ2-2	.
CASSSFRDTTALAKNIQYF	TGTGCCAGCAGCTCGTTCCGGGACACGACCGCTTTAGCCAAAAACATTCAGTACTTC	.	TRBV5-4	TRBJ2-4	.
CASSPRTSGRSEQYF	TGTGCCAGCAGCCCCCGGACTAGCGGGAGAAGTGAGCAGTACTTC	few	TRBV5-4	TRBJ2-7	TRBD2
CASSEALGGGEQYF	TGTGCCAGCAGTGAAGCGCTTGGAGGAGGCGAGCAGTACTTC	.	TRBV6-1	TRBJ2-7	.
CATTIRRTEAFF	TGTGCCACTACAATTCGTCGTACTGAAGCTTTCTTT	.	TRBV6-6	TRBJ1-1	.
CARGVQGKDQPQHF	TGTGCCAGAGGGGTCCAGGGGAAGGATCAGCCCCAGCATTTT	.	TRBV2	TRBJ1-5	.
CASSPGLRGTEAFF	TGTGCCAGCAGCCCGGGACTCCGAGGGACTGAAGCTTTCTTT	.	TRBV7-9	TRBJ1-1	.
CASSYLPTTEAFF	TGTGCCAGCAGTTACTTGCCGACCACTGAAGCTTTCTTT	.	TRBV6-6	TRBJ1-1	.
CASSLNSFTDTQYF	TGTGCCAGCAGCCTAAACAGCTTCACAGATACGCAGTATTTT	.	TRBV7-9	TRBJ2-3	.
CASSPLRGSYGYTF	TGTGCCAGCAGCCCCCTCAGAGGGTCTTATGGCTACACCTTC	.	TRBV9	TRBJ1-2	.
CSATGYTF	TGCAGTGCTACGGGCTACACCTTC	.	TRBV20-1	TRBJ1-2	.
CASSKGGFDEDTQYF	TGTGCCAGCAGCAAAGGAGGGTTTGATGAAGATACGCAGTATTTT	.	TRBV7-2	TRBJ2-3	.
CASSSTQGGEAFF	TGCGCCAGCAGCTCAACACAGGGTGGAGAAGCTTTCTTT	.	TRBV5-1	TRBJ1-1	.
CASGPGPYNEQFF	TGTGCCAGTGGGCCGGGGCCCTACAATGAGCAGTTCTTC	.	TRBV19	TRBJ2-1	.
CASSYVAGGLNEQFF	TGTGCCAGCAGTTACGTTGCGGGGGGGCTCAATGAGCAGTTCTTC	.	TRBV6-5	TRBJ2-1	TRBD2
CASSFSTETEAFF	TGTGCCAGCAGTTTCTCGACAGAGACTGAAGCTTTCTTT	.	TRBV7-9	TRBJ1-1	.
CASSFRVVTDTQYF	TGTGCCAGCAGCTTCCGGGTGGTCACAGATACGCAGTATTTT	.	TRBV6-1	TRBJ2-3	.
CASSSGGGRSGANVLTF	TGTGCCAGCAGCTCAGGCGGGGGCAGATCTGGGGCCAACGTCCTGACTTTC	.	TRBV5-4	TRBJ2-6	.
CASSGGGYSNQPQHF	TGTGCCAGCAGTGGGGGAGGTTATAGCAATCAGCCCCAGCATTTT	few	TRBV2	TRBJ1-5	.
CASSLGTNTEAFF	TGTGCCAGCAGCTTGGGAACGAACACTGAAGCTTTCTTT	.	TRBV11-3	TRBJ1-1	.
CASSLRGNSHSGANVLTF	TGTGCCAGCAGCCTTCGAGGGAATTCCCACTCTGGGGCCAACGTCCTGACTTTC	.	TRBV9	TRBJ2-6	.
CASSHVGGYTF	TGTGCCAGCAGCCACGTGGGTGGCTACACCTTC	medium-sized	TRBV5-4	TRBJ1-2	.
CASRTGQFSNQPQHF	TGTGCCAGCAGAACGGGACAGTTTAGCAATCAGCCCCAGCATTTT	.	TRBV6-1	TRBJ1-5	TRBD1
CASRRRTGELFF	TGTGCCAGCAGAAGACGGACCGGGGAGCTGTTTTTT	.	TRBV6-5	TRBJ2-2	.
CASSPAGSLGEKLFF	TGTGCCAGCAGCCCCGCCGGGTCCCTAGGGGAAAAACTGTTTTTT	.	TRBV7-2	TRBJ1-4	.
CASSFGLATYNEQFF	TGTGCTAGCAGCTTCGGACTAGCGACCTACAATGAGCAGTTCTTC	.	TRBV7-7	TRBJ2-1	TRBD2
CASSRDTFAGNTIYF	TGTGCCAGCAGCCGGGACACCTTCGCTGGAAACACCATATATTTT	.	TRBV7-9	TRBJ1-3	.
CASSGGWGSGWFDEQYF	TGTGCCAGCAGCGGCGGTTGGGGAAGTGGATGGTTTGACGAGCAGTACTTC	.	TRBV7-2	TRBJ2-7	.
CASSWTNANEQFF	TGTGCCAGCAGCTGGACAAACGCCAATGAGCAGTTCTTC	few	TRBV7-2	TRBJ2-1	.
CAWNRGTGNTIYF	TGTGCCTGGAACAGGGGGACTGGAAACACCATATATTTT	.	TRBV30	TRBJ1-3	TRBD1
CASSLMNLQFF	TGTGCCAGCAGCTTAATGAACCTCCAGTTCTTC	.	TRBV7-2	TRBJ2-1	.
CASSSQEDQPQHF	TGTGCCAGCAGTAGTCAGGAGGATCAGCCCCAGCATTTT	.	TRBV2	TRBJ1-5	.
CASSVGIGGNQPQHF	TGTGCCAGCAGCGTAGGAATAGGGGGCAATCAGCCCCAGCATTTT	.	TRBV9	TRBJ1-5	.
CASSYVSPLRSYGYTF	TGTGCCAGCAGTTACGTGTCTCCTCTCCGTAGCTATGGCTACACCTTC	.	TRBV6-5	TRBJ1-2	.
CASSPRDRGEQYF	TGTGCCAGCAGCCCGAGGGACAGGGGCGAGCAGTACTTC	.	TRBV7-2	TRBJ2-7	TRBD1
CASSESRWETQYF	TGCGCCAGCAGTGAGTCGAGATGGGAGACCCAGTACTTC	.	TRBV10-1	TRBJ2-5	.
CASSYTGRATEAFF	TGTGCCAGCAGCTACACAGGGAGGGCCACTGAAGCTTTCTTT	.	TRBV13	TRBJ1-1	.
CASSRAPNSNQPQHF	TGTGCCAGCTCACGGGCCCCAAATAGCAATCAGCCCCAGCATTTT	few	TRBV18	TRBJ1-5	.
CASSAGIGDTEAFF	TGTGCCAGCAGCGCTGGGATCGGGGACACTGAAGCTTTCTTT	few	TRBV9	TRBJ1-1	.
CASSYKQATTEAFF	TGTGCCAGCAGTTACAAACAGGCGACCACTGAAGCTTTCTTT	.	TRBV6-6	TRBJ1-1	.
CASSLVSSGNYGYTF	TGTGCCAGCAGCTTAGTGTCATCGGGGAACTATGGCTACACCTTC	.	TRBV7-6	TRBJ1-2	.
CAISVRRAGKGNNEQFF	TGTGCCATCAGTGTGAGGAGGGCAGGGAAAGGGAACAATGAGCAGTTCTTC	.	TRBV10-3	TRBJ2-1	.
CASSELGQWTDTQYF	TGTGCCAGCAGTGAGTTGGGGCAGTGGACCGATACGCAGTATTTT	few	TRBV6-1	TRBJ2-3	.
CASSEGSSALRRTGELFF	TGTGCCAGCAGTGAGGGGTCTAGCGCCCTGAGGAGAACCGGGGAGCTGTTTTTT	.	TRBV2	TRBJ2-2	.
CASGTEGNYGYTF	TGTGCCAGCGGAACCGAAGGTAACTATGGCTACACCTTC	once	TRBV2	TRBJ1-2	.
CASSSPSSGGEKLFF	TGTGCCAGCAGTTCCCCCTCGTCAGGAGGCGAAAAACTGTTTTTT	.	TRBV27	TRBJ1-4	.
CSVRRQTDTQYF	TGCAGCGTTCGCAGACAGACAGATACGCAGTATTTT	.	TRBV29-1	TRBJ2-3	.
CASSYSGSGQETQYF	TGTGCCAGCAGTTACAGCGGGAGCGGTCAAGAGACCCAGTACTTC	few	TRBV6-5	TRBJ2-5	TRBD2
CASSLVSYNEQFF	TGTGCCAGCAGCTTGGTTTCCTACAATGAGCAGTTCTTC	few	TRBV5-4	TRBJ2-1	.
CASSGTASSYNSPLHF	TGTGCCAGCAGTGGGACGGCGAGCTCCTATAATTCACCCCTCCACTTT	.	TRBV2	TRBJ1-6	.
CASRKGGWSNQPQHF	TGTGCCAGCAGGAAAGGGGGCTGGAGCAATCAGCCCCAGCATTTT	.	TRBV2	TRBJ1-5	TRBD1
CASKGRQNTEAFF	TGTGCCAGCAAGGGGAGGCAGAACACTGAAGCTTTCTTT	.	TRBV14	TRBJ1-1	.